This T cell receptor (beta chain) was sequenced during a study of shared clonotypes between healthy human individuals. Looking at the study overall: A donor's plate count was three for CD4 naive and three for CD4 memory; CD8 naive had two and CD8 memory one. Findings and caveats of the study: Clonotype sharing across several donors was observed for around 4.8% of naive CD4 clonotypes.

Per the germline V gene, CDR1 is MDHEN and CDR2 is SYDVKM. Deletions cut 7 bases from V and 3 bases from J, with 12 bases between. The CDR3 is 13 residues long. Each sample came from a Caucasian adult donor living in Nashville, Tennessee. Generated by immunoSEQ multiplex PCR, the TCRdb table keeps only in-frame clones and is missing some. The sample includes some 500,000 clones, 90% to 96% seen only once; the top ten take 0.06%. For this clone: The target antigen is unknown.

The rearrangement joins TRBV28 to TRBJ1-2; D gene unclear. The source is a woman aged 25 to 39 in good health. What was sequenced was naive CD4+ T cells sorted from blood. Subset reported: CD45RA+ positively selected. CDR3 coding DNA: TGTGCCAGCAATGGGCACCCAGACTATGGCTACACCTTC. Translated: CASNGHPDYGYTF.